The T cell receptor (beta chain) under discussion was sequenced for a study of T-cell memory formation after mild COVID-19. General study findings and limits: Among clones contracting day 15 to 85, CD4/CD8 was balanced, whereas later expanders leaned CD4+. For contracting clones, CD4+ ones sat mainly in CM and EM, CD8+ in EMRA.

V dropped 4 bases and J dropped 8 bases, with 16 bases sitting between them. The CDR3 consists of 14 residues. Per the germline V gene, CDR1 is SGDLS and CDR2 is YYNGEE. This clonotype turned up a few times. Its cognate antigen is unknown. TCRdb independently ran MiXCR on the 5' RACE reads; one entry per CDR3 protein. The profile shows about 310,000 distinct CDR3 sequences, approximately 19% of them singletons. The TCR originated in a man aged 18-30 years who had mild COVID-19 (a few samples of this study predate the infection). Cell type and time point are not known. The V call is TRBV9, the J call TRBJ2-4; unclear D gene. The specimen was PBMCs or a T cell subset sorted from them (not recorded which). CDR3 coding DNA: TGTGCCAGCAGCCCCCCCTGGGCGCCGGACATTCAGTACTTC. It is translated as CASSPPWAPDIQYF.